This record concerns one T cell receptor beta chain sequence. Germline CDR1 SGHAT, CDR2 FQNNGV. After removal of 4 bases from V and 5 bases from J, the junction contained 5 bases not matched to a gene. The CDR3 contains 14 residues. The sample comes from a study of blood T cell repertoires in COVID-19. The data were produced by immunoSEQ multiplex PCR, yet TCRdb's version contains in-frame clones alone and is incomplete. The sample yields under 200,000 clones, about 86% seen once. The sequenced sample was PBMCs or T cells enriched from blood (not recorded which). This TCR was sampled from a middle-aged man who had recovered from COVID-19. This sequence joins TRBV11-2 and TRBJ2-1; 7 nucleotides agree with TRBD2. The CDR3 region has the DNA TGTGCCAGCAGCTCCGGGACTACTAACAATGAGCAGTTCTTC. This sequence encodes CASSSGTTNNEQFF.